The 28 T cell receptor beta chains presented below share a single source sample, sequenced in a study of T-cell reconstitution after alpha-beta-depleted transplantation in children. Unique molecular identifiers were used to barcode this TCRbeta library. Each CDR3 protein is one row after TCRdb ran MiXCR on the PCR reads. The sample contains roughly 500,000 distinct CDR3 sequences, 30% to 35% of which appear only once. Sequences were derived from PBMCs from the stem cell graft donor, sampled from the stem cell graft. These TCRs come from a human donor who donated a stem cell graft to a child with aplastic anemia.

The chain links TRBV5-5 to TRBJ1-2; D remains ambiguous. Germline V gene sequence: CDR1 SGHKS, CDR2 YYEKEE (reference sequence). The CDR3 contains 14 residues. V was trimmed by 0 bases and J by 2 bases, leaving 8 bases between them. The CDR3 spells CASSLDMGNYGYTF. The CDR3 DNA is TGTGCCAGCAGCTTGGATATGGGAAACTATGGCTACACCTTC.

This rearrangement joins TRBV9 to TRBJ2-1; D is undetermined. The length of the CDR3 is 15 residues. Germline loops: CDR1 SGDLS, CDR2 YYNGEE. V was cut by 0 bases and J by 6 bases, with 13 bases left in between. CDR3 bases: TGTGCCAGCAGCGTAGAATCCGGACCAGGCAATGAGCAGTTCTTC. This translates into CASSVESGPGNEQFF.

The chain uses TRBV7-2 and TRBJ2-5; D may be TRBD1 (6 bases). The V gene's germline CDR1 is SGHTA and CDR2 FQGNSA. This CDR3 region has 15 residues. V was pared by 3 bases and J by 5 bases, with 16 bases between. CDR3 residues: CASSLGYQGTETQYF. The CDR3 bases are TGTGCCAGCAGCTTGGGGTATCAGGGGACCGAGACCCAGTACTTC.

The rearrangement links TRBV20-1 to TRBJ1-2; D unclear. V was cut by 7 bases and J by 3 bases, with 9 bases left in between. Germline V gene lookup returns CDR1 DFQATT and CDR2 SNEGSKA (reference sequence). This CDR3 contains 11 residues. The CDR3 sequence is CSGALDYGYTF. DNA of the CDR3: TGCAGTGGGGCGCTGGACTATGGCTACACCTTC.

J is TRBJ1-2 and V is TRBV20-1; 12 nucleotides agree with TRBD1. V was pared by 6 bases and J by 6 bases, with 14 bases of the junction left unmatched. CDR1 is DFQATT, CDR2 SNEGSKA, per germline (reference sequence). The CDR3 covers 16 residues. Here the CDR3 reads CSANTGTGGGWDGYTF. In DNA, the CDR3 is TGCAGTGCCAATACCGGGACAGGGGGCGGTTGGGATGGCTACACCTTC.

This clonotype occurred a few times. CDR3 coding DNA: TGCAGTGCACCCCCCGGGATCGGAGGTAACTACAATGAGCAGTTCTTC. Translating it yields CSAPPGIGGNYNEQFF. J is TRBJ2-1 and V is TRBV20-1; perhaps TRBD2 as D (5 bases). V was clipped by 6 bases and J by 3 bases, with 21 bases between them. This CDR3 is 16 amino acids long. Per germline, CDR1 DFQATT and CDR2 SNEGSKA (reference sequence).

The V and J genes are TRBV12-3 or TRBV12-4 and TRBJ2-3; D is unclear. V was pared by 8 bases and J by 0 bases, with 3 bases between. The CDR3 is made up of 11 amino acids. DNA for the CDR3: TGTGCCAGCTGTAGCACAGATACGCAGTATTTT. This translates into CASCSTDTQYF.

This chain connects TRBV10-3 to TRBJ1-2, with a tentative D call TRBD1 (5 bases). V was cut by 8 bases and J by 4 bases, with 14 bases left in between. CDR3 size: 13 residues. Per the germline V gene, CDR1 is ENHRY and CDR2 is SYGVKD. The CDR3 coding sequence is TGTGCCATCCGGTCGGGGGAAGGCTATGGCTACACCTTC. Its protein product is CAIRSGEGYGYTF.

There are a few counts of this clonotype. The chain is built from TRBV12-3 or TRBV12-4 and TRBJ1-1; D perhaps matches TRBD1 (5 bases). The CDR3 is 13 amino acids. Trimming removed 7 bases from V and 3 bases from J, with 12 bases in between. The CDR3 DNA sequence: TGTGCCAGCAAGTGGGGCACTGACACTGAAGCTTTCTTT. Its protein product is CASKWGTDTEAFF.

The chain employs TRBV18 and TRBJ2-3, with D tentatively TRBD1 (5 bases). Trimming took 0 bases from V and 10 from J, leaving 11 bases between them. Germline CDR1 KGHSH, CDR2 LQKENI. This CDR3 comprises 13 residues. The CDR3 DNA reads TGTGCCAGCTCACCACCTAGGGGTTCGGCGCAGTATTTT. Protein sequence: CASSPPRGSAQYF. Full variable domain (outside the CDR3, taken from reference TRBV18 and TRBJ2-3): NAGVMQNPRHLVRRRGQEARLRCSPMKGHSHVYWYRQLPEEGLKFMVYLQKENIIDESGMPKERFSAEFPKEGPSILRIQQVVRGDSAAYFCASSPPRGSAQYFGPGTRLTVL.

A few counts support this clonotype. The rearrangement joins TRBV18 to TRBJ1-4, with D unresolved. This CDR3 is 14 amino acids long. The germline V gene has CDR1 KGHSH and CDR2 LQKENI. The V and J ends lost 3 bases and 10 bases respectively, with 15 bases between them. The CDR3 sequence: CASSPGGQRVKLFF. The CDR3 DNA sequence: TGTGCCAGCTCACCGGGCGGCCAACGGGTAAAACTGTTTTTT.

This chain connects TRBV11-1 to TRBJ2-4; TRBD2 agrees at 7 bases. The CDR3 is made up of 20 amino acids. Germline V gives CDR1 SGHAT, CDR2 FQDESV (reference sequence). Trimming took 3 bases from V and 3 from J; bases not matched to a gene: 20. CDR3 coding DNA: TGTGCCAGCAGCTTTGGAAGAGCGGGAACGTCTAAGAGGGACAAAAACATTCAGTACTTC. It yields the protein CASSFGRAGTSKRDKNIQYF.

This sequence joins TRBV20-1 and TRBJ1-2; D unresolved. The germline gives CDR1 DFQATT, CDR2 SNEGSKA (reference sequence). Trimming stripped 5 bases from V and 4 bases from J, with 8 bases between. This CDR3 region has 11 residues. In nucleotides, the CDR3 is TGCAGTGCTCGGGATTTCTATGGCTACACCTTC. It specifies CSARDFYGYTF.

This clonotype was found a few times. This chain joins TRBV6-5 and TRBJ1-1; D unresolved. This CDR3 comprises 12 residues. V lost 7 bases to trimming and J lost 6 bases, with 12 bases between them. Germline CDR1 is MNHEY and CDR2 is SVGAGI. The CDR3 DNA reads TGTGCCAGCACCCCCCTTAGGCCTGAAGCTTTCTTT. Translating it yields CASTPLRPEAFF.

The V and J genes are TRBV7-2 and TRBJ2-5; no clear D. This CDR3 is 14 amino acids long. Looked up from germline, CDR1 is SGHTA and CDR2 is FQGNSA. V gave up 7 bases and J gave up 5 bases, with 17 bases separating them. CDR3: CASTDPPKLETQYF. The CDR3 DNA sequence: TGTGCCAGCACCGACCCGCCGAAGTTGGAGACCCAGTACTTC.

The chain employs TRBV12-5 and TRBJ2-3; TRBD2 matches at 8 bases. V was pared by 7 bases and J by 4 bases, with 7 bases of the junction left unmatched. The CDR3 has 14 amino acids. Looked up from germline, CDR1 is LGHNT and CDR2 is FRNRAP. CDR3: CASAPSGGSDTQYF. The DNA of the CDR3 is TGTGCTAGTGCCCCCAGCGGGGGATCAGATACGCAGTATTTT.

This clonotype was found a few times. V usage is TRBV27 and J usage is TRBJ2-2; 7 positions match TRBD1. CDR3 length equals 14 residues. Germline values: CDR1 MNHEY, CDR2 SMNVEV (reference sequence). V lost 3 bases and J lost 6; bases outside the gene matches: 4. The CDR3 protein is CASSFGTEAGELFF. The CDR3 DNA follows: TGTGCCAGCAGTTTCGGGACAGAAGCCGGGGAGCTGTTTTTT.

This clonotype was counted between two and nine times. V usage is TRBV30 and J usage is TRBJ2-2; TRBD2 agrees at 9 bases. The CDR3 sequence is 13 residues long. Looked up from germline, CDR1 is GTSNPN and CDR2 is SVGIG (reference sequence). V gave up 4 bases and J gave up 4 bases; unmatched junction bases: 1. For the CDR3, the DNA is TGTGCCTGGACTAGCGGGACCACCGGGGAGCTGTTTTTT. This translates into CAWTSGTTGELFF.

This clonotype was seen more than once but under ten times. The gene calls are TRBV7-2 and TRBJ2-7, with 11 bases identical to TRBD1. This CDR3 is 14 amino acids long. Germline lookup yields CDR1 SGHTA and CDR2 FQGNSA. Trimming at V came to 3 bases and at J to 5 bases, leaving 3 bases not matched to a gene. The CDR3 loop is CASSFGTGGNEQYF. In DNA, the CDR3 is TGTGCCAGCAGCTTTGGGACAGGGGGTAACGAGCAGTACTTC.

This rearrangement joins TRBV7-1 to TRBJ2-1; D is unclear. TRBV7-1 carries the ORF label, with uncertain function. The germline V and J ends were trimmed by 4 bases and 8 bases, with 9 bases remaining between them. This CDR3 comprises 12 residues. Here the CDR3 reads CASSFSRDEQFF. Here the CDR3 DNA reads TGTGCCAGCAGCTTCAGCAGAGATGAGCAGTTCTTC.

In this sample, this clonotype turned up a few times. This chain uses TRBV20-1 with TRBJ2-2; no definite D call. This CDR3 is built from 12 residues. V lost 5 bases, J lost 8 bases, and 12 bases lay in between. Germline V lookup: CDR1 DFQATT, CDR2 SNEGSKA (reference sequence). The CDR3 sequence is CSAPYLAGELFF. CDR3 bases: TGCAGTGCTCCCTATTTAGCAGGGGAGCTGTTTTTT.

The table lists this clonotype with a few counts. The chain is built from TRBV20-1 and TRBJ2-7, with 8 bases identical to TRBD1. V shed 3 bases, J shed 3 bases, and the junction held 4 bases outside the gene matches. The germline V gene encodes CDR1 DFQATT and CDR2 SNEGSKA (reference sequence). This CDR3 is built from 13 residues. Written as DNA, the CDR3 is TGCAGTGCTAGCAACAGGGGGGTCTACGAGCAGTACTTC. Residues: CSASNRGVYEQYF.

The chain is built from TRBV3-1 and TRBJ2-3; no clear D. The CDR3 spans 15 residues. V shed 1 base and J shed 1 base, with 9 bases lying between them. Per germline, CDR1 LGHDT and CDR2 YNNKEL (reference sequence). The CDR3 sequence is CASSQGSRRTDTQYF. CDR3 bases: TGTGCCAGCAGCCAAGGTTCACGCCGCACAGATACGCAGTATTTT.

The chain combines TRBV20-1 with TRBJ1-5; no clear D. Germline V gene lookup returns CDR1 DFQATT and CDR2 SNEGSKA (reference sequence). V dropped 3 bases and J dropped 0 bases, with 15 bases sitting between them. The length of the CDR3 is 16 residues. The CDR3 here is CSARPAGGYSNQPQHF. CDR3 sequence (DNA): TGCAGTGCTAGGCCGGCGGGTGGATATAGCAATCAGCCCCAGCATTTT.

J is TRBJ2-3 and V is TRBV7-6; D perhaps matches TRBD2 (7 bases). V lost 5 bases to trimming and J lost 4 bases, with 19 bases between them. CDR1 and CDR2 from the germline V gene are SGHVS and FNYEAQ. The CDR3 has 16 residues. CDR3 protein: CASSHSSGGGPDTQYF. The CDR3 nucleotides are TGTGCCAGCAGCCACTCTAGCGGTGGGGGGCCAGATACGCAGTATTTT.

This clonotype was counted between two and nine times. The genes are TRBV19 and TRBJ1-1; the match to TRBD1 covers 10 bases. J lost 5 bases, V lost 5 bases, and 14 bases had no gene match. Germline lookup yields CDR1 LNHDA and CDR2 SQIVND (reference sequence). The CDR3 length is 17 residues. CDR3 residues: CASSRPGTGVGKTEAFF. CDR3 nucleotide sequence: TGTGCCAGTAGTCGACCCGGGACAGGGGTCGGGAAGACTGAAGCTTTCTTT. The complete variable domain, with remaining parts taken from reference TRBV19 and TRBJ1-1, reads DGGITQSPKYLFRKEGQNVTLSCEQNLNHDAMYWYRQDPGQGLRLIYYSQIVNDFQKGDIAEGYSVSREKKESFPLTVTSAQKNPTAFYLCASSRPGTGVGKTEAFFGQGTRLTVV.

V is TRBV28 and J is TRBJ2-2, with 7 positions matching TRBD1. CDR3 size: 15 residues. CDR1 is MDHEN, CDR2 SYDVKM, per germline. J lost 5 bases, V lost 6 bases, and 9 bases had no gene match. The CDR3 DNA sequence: TGTGCCAGCAGATATGACAGGGTGGGAACCGGGGAGCTGTTTTTT. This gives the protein CASRYDRVGTGELFF. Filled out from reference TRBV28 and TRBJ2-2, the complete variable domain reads DVKVTQSSRYLVKRTGEKVFLECVQDMDHENMFWYRQDPGLGLRLIYFSYDVKMKEKGDIPEGYSVSREKKERFSLILESASTNQTSMYLCASRYDRVGTGELFFGEGSRLTVL.

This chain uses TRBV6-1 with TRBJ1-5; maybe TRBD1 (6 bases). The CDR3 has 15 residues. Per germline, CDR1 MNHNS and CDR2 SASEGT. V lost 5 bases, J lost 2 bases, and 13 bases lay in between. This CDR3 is CASSPQDRRNQPQHF. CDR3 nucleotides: TGTGCCAGCAGTCCACAAGACAGGCGCAATCAGCCCCAGCATTTT.